The source of this TCR beta chain is a study of T cells after posttransplantation cyclophosphamide. Data came from immunoSEQ multiplex PCR; TCRdb stores just in-frame clones and leaves some out. This sample has approximately 10,000 clones, with 75% to 95% found just once. A marrow graft followed busulfan-fludarabine conditioning, with cyclophosphamide on days +3 and +4. V was trimmed by 2 bases and J by 5 bases, leaving 2 bases between them. The germline V gene encodes CDR1 MNHEY and CDR2 SVGAGI. The CDR3 spans 11 residues. The material sequenced was PBMCs, taken after allogeneic stem cell transplant with posttransplant cyclophosphamide. This rearrangement joins TRBV6-5 to TRBJ2-3; no clear D. This receptor was identified in a female patient aged 25-39 years who received an allogeneic stem cell transplant from an unrelated donor, was CMV-positive, and had no GVHD. Some of the T cells might come from the graft donor. This chain's CDR3 is CASSYRDTQYF. The CDR3 DNA reads as TGTGCCAGCAGTTACCGAGATACGCAGTATTTT.